A selection of T cell receptor beta chains follows, all from one sample in a study of regulatory T cells in long-lasting Graves disease. TCRdb used MiXCR to reprocess the multiplex PCR reads, holding one entry per CDR3 protein. The table includes some 400,000 distinct CDR3 sequences, under 15% detected once. These data are also associated with another study on T cells in Graves' hyperthyroidism and ophthalmopathy.

This specimen was peripheral blood mononuclear cells (PBMCs), taken at new diagnosis, from a patient treated with antithyroid drugs. The origin of the receptors is a young woman with Graves disease. The CDR3 runs from the conserved cysteine through the conserved F or W. The order of the fields is J gene, clone size, D gene, V gene, CDR3 protein, CDR3 DNA. D genes are given only for firm matches. Size tells how often a clone was seen (once, few, many) or the class of an expanded clone, and some rows leave it out.

>TRBJ2-7|many|TRBD2|TRBV9
CASSVGLAASYEQYF
TGTGCCAGCAGCGTAGGACTAGCGGCCTCCTACGAGCAGTACTTC
>TRBJ2-1|many|NA|TRBV10-1
CASSERSGDYNEQFF
TGCGCCAGCAGTGAGCGGTCAGGGGATTACAATGAGCAGTTCTTC
>TRBJ1-1|few|NA|TRBV10-3
CAISELNEAFF
TGTGCCATCAGTGAGCTCAATGAAGCTTTCTTT
>TRBJ2-3|few|TRBD1|TRBV20-1
CSGDRDRTTDTQYF
TGCAGTGGAGACCGGGACAGAACCACAGATACGCAGTATTTT
>TRBJ2-2|NA|TRBD2|TRBV7-3
CASMDGREGLGGELVF
TGTGCCAGCATGGATGGGCGGGAGGGCCTCGGCGGGGAGCTGGTTTTT
>TRBJ1-1|NA|TRBD1|TRBV14
CASSPQTGRSEAFF
TGTGCCAGCAGCCCCCAGACAGGGAGGTCTGAAGCTTTCTTT
>TRBJ2-2|NA|NA|TRBV7-6
CASSLNAPAGELFF
TGTGCCAGCAGCTTAAATGCCCCGGCCGGGGAGCTGTTTTTT
>TRBJ2-7|many|TRBD1|TRBV7-9
CASEANQGAYYEQYF
TGTGCCAGCGAGGCCAACCAGGGGGCTTATTACGAGCAGTACTTC
>TRBJ2-1|many|NA|TRBV20-1
CSARAVGQSSYNEQFF
TGCAGTGCTAGAGCAGTGGGGCAGAGCTCCTACAATGAGCAGTTCTTC
>TRBJ2-1|many|TRBD1|TRBV2
CASSQDRGDYNEQFF
TGTGCCAGCAGTCAGGACAGGGGGGATTACAATGAGCAGTTCTTC
>TRBJ1-2|few|NA|TRBV5-1
CASSFGGTDYGYTF
TGCGCCAGCAGCTTCGGTGGGACTGACTATGGCTACACCTTC
>TRBJ1-1|many|NA|TRBV20-1
CSARAREAGKNTEAFF
TGCAGTGCTAGAGCCCGAGAGGCAGGGAAGAACACTGAAGCTTTCTTT
>TRBJ1-1|many|NA|TRBV6-2/TRBV6-3
CASQRGFEAFF
TGTGCCAGTCAAAGGGGCTTTGAAGCTTTCTTT